This TCR beta chain emerged from a study of cytomegalovirus exposure and HLA in healthy donors. This CDR3 region has 15 residues. Trimming cost V 8 bases and J 2 bases; bases outside gene matches: 5. Germline assignment: CDR1 ENHRY and CDR2 SYGVKD. Sequenced by immunoSEQ multiplex PCR; TCRdb stores in-frame clones only, minus some. The data show tens of thousands of clones, 88% seen once. The specimen sequenced was PBMCs. The TCR was taken from a woman in her thirties in good health and CMV-seronegative. The V and J genes are TRBV10-3 and TRBJ2-5; 13 positions agree with TRBD2. CDR3 in amino acids: CAIHRTSGGQETQYF. CDR3 DNA: TGTGCCATCCACCGGACTAGCGGGGGTCAAGAGACCCAGTACTTC.